This TCR beta chain was sequenced during a study of blood T cell repertoires in COVID-19. Looking at the study overall: COVID-19 samples from acute and convalescent phases originated in the United States, Italy and Spain.

The CDR3 is 17 residues long. Trimming cost V 0 bases and J 4 bases; bases outside gene matches: 7. The germline gives CDR1 SGHTS, CDR2 YDEGEE. Some clones are missing from TCRdb's copy, which holds only in-frame ones; the method was immunoSEQ multiplex PCR. The data hold about 430,000 clones, with about 90% observed a single time. The Seattle patients joined while their infection was active and were tracked longitudinally afterward. Material: peripheral blood. This clonotype was sampled from a man between 18 and 29 years old with COVID-19, enrolled during active disease. V and J are TRBV5-8 and TRBJ2-1; the match to TRBD2 covers 10 bases. This CDR3 is CASSLGPGLAPYNEQFF. CDR3 DNA sequence: TGTGCCAGCAGCTTGGGACCGGGACTAGCGCCTTACAATGAGCAGTTCTTC.